The sequence of this T cell receptor (beta chain) was determined in a study of cytomegalovirus exposure and HLA in healthy donors. Notes on the study in general: For presence/absence analyses, sequencing depth was assumed to be roughly uniform across donors. Later work found that TCR association rates differed between HLA loci; DRB1 had the most and HLA-C the fewest.

PCR primers comprised 60 Vbeta and 13 Jbeta primers. Libraries were prepared by immunoSEQ multiplex PCR; TCRdb keeps only in-frame clonotypes and omits some of them. The table includes 150,000 to 200,000 clones, 70% to 80% detected once. Comment on this clone: Its antigen is as yet unknown.

This TCR was sampled from a man aged 40-55 years in good health and CMV-seronegative. Sequencing used PBMCs.

DNA for the CDR3: TGTGCCAGCAGCCTCCAGGGTTCACCCCTCCACTTT. Protein product: CASSLQGSPLHF. This rearrangement joins TRBV4-2 to TRBJ1-6, with a possible D match to TRBD1 (5 bases). This CDR3 comprises 12 residues. CDR1 and CDR2 from the germline V gene are LGHNA and YNFKEQ. Trimming cost V 4 bases and J 9 bases, with 7 bases left between them.